This TCR beta chain was recovered during a study of T-cell reconstitution after alpha-beta-depleted transplantation in children. General study points: Some patients showed high day-60 TCRbeta diversity, which derived from surviving recipient T cells and thymic progenitors. About two months after transplant, alpha-beta T cells reportedly came from several hundred expanded graft clones. Diversity and T-cell counts at one year after transplant derived mostly from new T cells.

There are many counts of this clonotype. Its matching antigen is unknown. Unique molecular identifiers were incorporated into the prepared TCRbeta library. A single record per CDR3 protein comes from TCRdb applying MiXCR to the PCR reads. This table has 700,000 or so distinct CDR3 sequences, roughly 14% appearing once. This CDR3 comprises 13 residues. V lost 0 bases and J lost 2, with 8 bases in between. From germline, CDR1 is DFQATT and CDR2 SNEGSKA (reference sequence). The sequencing used PBMCs, collected before TCRalphabeta/CD19-depleted stem cell transplant. The receptor comes from a girl aged 2-15 years with congenital amegakaryocytic thrombocytopenia, due to receive a stem cell transplant. This chain links TRBV20-1 with TRBJ2-7; the D is unclear. CDR3: CSARDLRTYEQYF. The CDR3 bases are TGCAGTGCTAGAGATTTGCGGACCTACGAGCAGTACTTC.